This paragraph reports one TCR beta chain. As handled by the study authors: Amplification with reference gene primers provided the estimates of nucleated cell counts. Sequencing used immunoSEQ multiplex PCR; TCRdb keeps in-frame clones, though not all of them. V, J and clone size derive from that table, while D and trimming were established from the DNA sequence. The sample contains 120,000 or so clones, 79% of which appear only once. The data belong to a study of blood T cell repertoires in COVID-19. Study details: The United States, Italy and Spain were the sources of the acute and convalescent COVID-19 samples. Sources were T cells, B-cell-depleted T cells, or PBMCs; the material itself was cDNA or gDNA.

Trimming stripped 5 bases from V and 4 bases from J, with 17 bases between. Germline values: CDR1 LNHDA, CDR2 SQIVND (reference sequence). The CDR3 sequence is 15 residues long. The specimen sequenced was peripheral blood. The chain joins TRBV19 to TRBJ1-2, with D possibly being TRBD1 (6 bases). The clonotype comes from a man between 35 and 55 years old with active or convalescent COVID-19. The CDR3 DNA follows: TGTGCCAGTAGTGCAGCTCCCGGGACAAGCTATGGCTACACCTTC. Amino acid sequence: CASSAAPGTSYGYTF.